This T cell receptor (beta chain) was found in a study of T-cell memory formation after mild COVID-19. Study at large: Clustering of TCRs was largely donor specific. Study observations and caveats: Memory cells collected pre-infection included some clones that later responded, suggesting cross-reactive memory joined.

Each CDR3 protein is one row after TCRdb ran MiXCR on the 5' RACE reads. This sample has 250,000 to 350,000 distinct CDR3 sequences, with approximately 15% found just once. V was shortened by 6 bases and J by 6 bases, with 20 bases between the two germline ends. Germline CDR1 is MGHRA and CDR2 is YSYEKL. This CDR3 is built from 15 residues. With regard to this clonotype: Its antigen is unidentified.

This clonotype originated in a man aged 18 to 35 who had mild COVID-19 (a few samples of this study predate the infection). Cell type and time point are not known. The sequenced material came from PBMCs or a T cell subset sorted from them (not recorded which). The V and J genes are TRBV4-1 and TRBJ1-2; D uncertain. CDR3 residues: CASSLSGRGAHGYTF. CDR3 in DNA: TGCGCCAGCAGTCTATCCGGACGGGGAGCCCATGGCTACACCTTC.